The next 25 T cell receptor beta chains were all read from a single sample in a study of spatial heterogeneity in lung cancer (dated by TCRdb to the late 2010s). Library preparation employed 5' RACE. Instrument on record: NextSeq 500. TCRdb reworked the public reads: Q25 trimming with fastp, MiXCR clone assembly, productive beta chains retained. Merged by CDR3 protein, the rows form single entries marked with the most common genes and DNA. The sample table lists 45,000 to 55,000 distinct CDR3 sequences, 12% of them with a count of one. Of the sample, approximately 30% falls within the top ten clones. Per the publication, the time point label means: blood at routine non-recurrence follow-up after resection. The source material was PBMCs, sampled at follow-up. These receptors were taken from a male donor with early-stage non-small cell lung cancer.

The chain has TRBV3-2 and TRBJ1-6. TRBV3-2 represents a pseudogene. The CDR3 runs to 14 residues. The CDR3 bases are TGTGCCAGCAGCCAAGTGATGAGAAATTCACCCCTCCACTTT. This sequence encodes CASSQVMRNSPLHF.

This clonotype was seen a handful of times. The rearrangement uses TRBV27 and TRBJ2-7, with D perhaps given as TRBD1 or TRBD2 (5 bases each). Trimming cost V 5 bases and J 2 bases, with 19 bases left between them. The length of the CDR3 is 16 residues. From germline, CDR1 is MNHEY and CDR2 SMNVEV (reference sequence). The CDR3 DNA reads TGTGCCAGCAGTCCGGAAACGGGGACCGTAGCCTACGAGCAGTACTTC. This encodes CASSPETGTVAYEQYF.

This clonotype was counted a few times. The rearrangement links TRBV7-2 to TRBJ2-7; D is perhaps TRBD2 (5 bases). The germline V gene encodes CDR1 SGHTA and CDR2 FQGNSA. The CDR3 loop spans 14 amino acids. Trimming took 5 bases from V and 2 from J, leaving 13 bases between them. CDR3 residues: CASSARRATYEQYF. Written as DNA, the CDR3 is TGTGCCAGCAGCGCCAGGCGGGCGACCTACGAGCAGTACTTC.

The rearrangement uses TRBV7-8 and TRBJ2-5, with TRBD2 identical over 8 bases. The CDR3 totals 15 residues. CDR1 and CDR2 from the germline V gene are SGHVS and FQNEAQ. With V trimmed by 6 bases and J by 5 bases, 11 bases remained unmatched. The CDR3 DNA follows: TGTGCCAGCAGTAACGGGCTAGCGGGCCTGGAGACCCAGTACTTC. This encodes CASSNGLAGLETQYF.

The V and J genes are TRBV29-1 and TRBJ1-1; no firm D call. The V gene's germline CDR1 is SQVTM and CDR2 ANQGSEA. V was clipped by 6 bases and J by 0 bases, with 8 bases between them. The CDR3 length is 12 residues. The CDR3: CSVGPVNTEAFF. In DNA form, the CDR3 reads TGCAGCGTAGGTCCGGTGAACACTGAAGCTTTCTTT.

This clonotype was seen a handful of times. The chain recombines TRBV2 with TRBJ2-5; TRBD1 is a possible D gene (6 bases). The germline V and J ends were trimmed by 2 bases and 1 base, with 8 bases remaining between them. The germline V gene encodes CDR1 SNHLY and CDR2 FYNNEI. This CDR3 has 14 residues. CDR3 sequence (DNA): TGTGCCAGCAGTGAACAGGGGACCCAAGAGACCCAGTACTTC. Translated: CASSEQGTQETQYF.

The rearrangement uses TRBV18 and TRBJ2-2; D remains unclear. The CDR3 has 14 residues. The ends were cut back, 3 bases at V and 1 base at J, with 6 bases in the middle. CDR1 is KGHSH, CDR2 LQKENI, per germline. The CDR3: CASSPTLNTGELFF. DNA of the CDR3: TGTGCCAGCTCACCGACACTGAACACCGGGGAGCTGTTTTTT.

This clonotype has at least ten counts. The V and J genes are TRBV3-1 and TRBJ2-1; no firm D call. CDR1 is LGHDT, CDR2 YNNKEL, per germline (reference sequence). CDR3 length: 12 amino acids. With 2 bases removed from V and 7 bases from J, the gap between germline ends came to 6 bases. CDR3 sequence reads: CASSQPPNEQFF. The DNA of the CDR3 is TGTGCCAGCAGCCAACCCCCTAATGAGCAGTTCTTC.

This clonotype showed up just a few times. This rearrangement joins TRBV7-6 to TRBJ2-2, with D maybe TRBD2 (6 bases). Germline V CDR1 and CDR2: SGHVS, FNYEAQ. The CDR3 runs 16 residues. Trimming took 8 bases from V and 0 from J, leaving 16 bases between them. The CDR3 protein is CASSSQGGPNTGELFF. In DNA, the CDR3 is TGTGCCAGCTCATCTCAAGGAGGGCCGAACACCGGGGAGCTGTTTTTT.

This clonotype was observed at least ten times. The rearrangement joins TRBV5-5 to TRBJ2-1; 13 nucleotides match TRBD2. The CDR3 runs 15 residues. The germline V gene encodes CDR1 SGHKS and CDR2 YYEKEE (reference sequence). V dropped 2 bases and J dropped 9; count of bases not matched to a gene: 5. The CDR3 DNA reads TGTGCCAGCAGCTTTCGGACTAGCGGGAGTGGTGAGCAGTTCTTC. Its protein product is CASSFRTSGSGEQFF.

There are a few counts of this clonotype. The genes are TRBV6-6 and TRBJ2-2; possible D gene TRBD2, 5 bases. This CDR3 has 15 residues. Germline-derived CDR1 and CDR2 are MNHNY and SVGAGI (reference sequence). Trimming pared 7 bases from V and 0 bases from J, leaving 12 bases between. CDR3 amino acids: CASKSRGSNTGELFF. The CDR3 DNA is TGTGCCAGCAAGTCCAGAGGGTCGAACACCGGGGAGCTGTTTTTT.

The chain couples TRBV5-4 to TRBJ1-4; the D gene is possibly TRBD1 (5 bases). The CDR3 spans 14 residues. Deletions cut 5 bases from V and 5 bases from J, with 13 bases between. The germline V gene has CDR1 SGHNT and CDR2 YYREEE (reference sequence). The CDR3 bases are TGTGCCAGCAGTCCGGGACGGCCGAATGAAAAACTGTTTTTT. Translated, it gives CASSPGRPNEKLFF.

This clonotype was picked up many times. The V call is TRBV2, the J call TRBJ1-6; 9 bases are a match to TRBD1. V lost 5 bases to trimming and J lost 4 bases; unmatched junction nucleotides: 3. From germline, CDR1 is SNHLY and CDR2 FYNNEI. This CDR3 has 15 residues. In DNA form, the CDR3 reads TGTGCCAGCAGTCCAGGACAGGGGTATAATTCACCCCTCCACTTT. Translated: CASSPGQGYNSPLHF.

The V and J genes are TRBV6-5 and TRBJ2-7; 13 bases align to TRBD2. Germline CDR1 is MNHEY and CDR2 is SVGAGI. After removal of 6 bases from V and 7 bases from J, the junction contained 6 bases not matched to a gene. The CDR3 has 14 residues. CDR3 region: CASRAPGLAGEQYF. The CDR3, as DNA: TGTGCCAGCAGAGCTCCGGGACTAGCGGGGGAGCAGTACTTC.

This clonotype was detected ten times or more. The chain is built from TRBV29-1 and TRBJ2-1; 7 bases are a match to TRBD1. The V and J ends lost 0 bases and 7 bases, in that order; junction bases with no gene match: 3. CDR1 is SQVTM and CDR2 is ANQGSEA in the germline V gene. CDR3 size: 13 residues. The CDR3 nucleotides read TGCAGCGTTGAAGACGGGACAGCTAATGAGCAGTTCTTC. This translates into CSVEDGTANEQFF.

This chain connects TRBV13 to TRBJ2-7, with D possibly matching TRBD1 (6 bases). The CDR3 is 14 amino acids. V was clipped by 5 bases and J by 7 bases, with 18 bases between them. In germline, CDR1 is PRHDT, CDR2 FYEKMQ (reference sequence). CDR3 region: CASSHVLGQKEQYF. The CDR3 bases are TGTGCCAGCAGCCATGTATTGGGACAAAAAGAGCAGTACTTC.

This clonotype was detected many times. The chain is built from TRBV20-1 and TRBJ1-1; 8 nucleotides line up with TRBD1. Germline V CDR1 and CDR2: DFQATT, SNEGSKA (reference sequence). The CDR3 loop spans 15 amino acids. The V and J ends lost 7 bases and 1 base, in that order; junction bases with no gene match: 11. Here the CDR3 DNA reads TGCAGTGTACTCGTCGGAGACAGGGGGAACACTGAAGCTTTCTTT. It encodes CSVLVGDRGNTEAFF.

This clonotype came up many times. CDR3 bases: TGTGCCAGCAGTACAACGGGGGGCACTGAAGCTTTCTTT. Translated, it gives CASSTTGGTEAFF. J is TRBJ1-1 and V is TRBV11-1, with TRBD1 as a possible D gene (5 bases). The CDR3 loop spans 13 amino acids. V dropped 6 bases and J dropped 4 bases, with 12 bases sitting between them. CDR1 SGHAT and CDR2 FQDESV come from the germline V gene (reference sequence).

The chain carries TRBV7-2 and TRBJ2-7, with D maybe TRBD2 (6 bases). The germline V and J ends were trimmed by 3 bases and 0 bases, with 9 bases remaining between them. Germline CDR1 and CDR2: SGHTA and FQGNSA. The CDR3 has 14 amino acids. The CDR3 region has the DNA TGTGCCAGCAGCTTTGGGACTCACTCCTACGAGCAGTACTTC. Its translation is CASSFGTHSYEQYF.

This clonotype was counted ten times or more. The chain employs TRBV18 and TRBJ2-7, with 7 bases identical to TRBD1. V gave up 5 bases and J gave up 6 bases; unmatched junction bases: 13. Germline V gene sequence: CDR1 KGHSH, CDR2 LQKENI. This CDR3 has 15 residues. CDR3 sequence: CASSTLRQGSSEQYF. CDR3 DNA sequence: TGTGCCAGCTCAACGTTGAGACAGGGTTCTTCCGAGCAGTACTTC.

This clonotype came up many times. V gene TRBV5-4 combines with J gene TRBJ2-5, with D unclear. Per the germline V gene, CDR1 is SGHNT and CDR2 is YYREEE (reference sequence). The CDR3 covers 15 residues. Trimming pared 7 bases from V and 3 bases from J, leaving 19 bases between. The CDR3 loop is CASSELPRGEETQYF. Here the CDR3 DNA reads TGTGCCAGCTCGGAACTGCCTAGAGGAGAAGAGACCCAGTACTTC.

The rearrangement uses TRBV18 and TRBJ1-1; tentatively, D is TRBD1 (5 bases). Germline V gene data show CDR1 as KGHSH and CDR2 as LQKENI. This CDR3 region has 15 residues. Trimming cost V 6 bases and J 5 bases, with 19 bases left between them. CDR3 protein: CASSQARGEVTEAFF. The CDR3 nucleotides are TGTGCCAGCTCTCAGGCGCGAGGGGAAGTTACTGAAGCTTTCTTT.

This clonotype showed up many times. The J gene is TRBJ2-3, the V gene TRBV11-2; D gene unclear. The ends were cut back, 5 bases at V and 3 bases at J, with 6 bases in the middle. Germline-derived CDR1 and CDR2 are SGHAT and FQNNGV. This CDR3 is 12 amino acids long. CDR3 DNA sequence: TGTGCCAGCAGCGTGAGAACAGATACGCAGTATTTT. It codes for CASSVRTDTQYF. The complete variable domain, with remaining parts taken from reference TRBV11-2 and TRBJ2-3, reads EAGVAQSPRYKIIEKRQSVAFWCNPISGHATLYWYQQILGQGPKLLIQFQNNGVVDDSQLPKDRFSAERLKGVDSTLKIQPAKLEDSAVYLCASSVRTDTQYFGPGTRLTVL.

This clonotype was observed a handful of times. The chain links TRBV5-1 to TRBJ2-1; TRBD1 matches 10 bases. The germline gives CDR1 SGHRS, CDR2 YFSETQ. The CDR3 spans 17 residues. Trimming cost V 6 bases and J 8 bases; bases outside gene matches: 17. The CDR3 sequence is CASKKIGPGQGFDEQFF. The CDR3 region has the DNA TGCGCCAGCAAAAAGATTGGGCCGGGACAGGGGTTTGATGAGCAGTTCTTC.

This clonotype was recorded a few times. The rearrangement joins TRBV7-2 to TRBJ2-3, with 11 bases aligning to TRBD2. The CDR3 contains 18 residues. The ends lost 3 bases at V and 0 bases at J; junction bases unmatched: 8. Germline assignment: CDR1 SGHTA and CDR2 FQGNSA. CDR3 in amino acids: CASSLGLAGGRSTDTQYF. The CDR3 DNA is TGTGCCAGCAGCTTGGGGCTAGCGGGGGGCAGGAGCACAGATACGCAGTATTTT.